These 2 T cell receptor beta chains originate from one sample sequenced in a study of tumor-infiltrating lymphocytes in primary liver carcinoma. A primer matching the constant region was used to make TCR beta cDNA from 500 to 650 ng of total RNA. ARM-PCR, slightly modified, supplied the TCR beta libraries through three nested multiplex PCR rounds. Amplification in the first two PCR rounds was performed using TRBV1-TRBV30 forward primers and a C-beta reverse primer for 10 cycles each. In TCRdb, the multiplex PCR reads were re-called with MiXCR into one record per CDR3 protein. The table includes 150,000 to 200,000 distinct CDR3 sequences, roughly 60% detected once. RNA isolated from unsorted whole blood supplied the blood RNA, with germline DNA also extracted. Sequenced: peripheral blood. These receptors were obtained from a middle-aged man with primary liver carcinoma and hepatitis B virus infection.

This clonotype has only a few counts. The CDR3 loop is CASSPMAGGNYGYTF. The DNA of the CDR3 is TGTGCCAGCAGCCCCATGGCGGGTGGGAACTATGGCTACACCTTC. The rearrangement links TRBV7-3 to TRBJ1-2; D unresolved. Trimming left V 5 bases short and J 2 bases short, with 15 bases between. Germline lookup yields CDR1 SGHTA and CDR2 FQGTGA. The length of the CDR3 is 15 residues.

The chain is built from TRBV6-1 and TRBJ1-1; 7 bases map to TRBD1. This CDR3 spans 15 amino acids. J was trimmed by 4 bases and V by 5 bases; bases with no gene match: 10. From germline, CDR1 is MNHNS and CDR2 SASEGT. The CDR3 spells CASSFRTGSATEAFF. The CDR3 bases are TGTGCCAGCAGTTTTCGGACAGGTAGCGCCACTGAAGCTTTCTTT.